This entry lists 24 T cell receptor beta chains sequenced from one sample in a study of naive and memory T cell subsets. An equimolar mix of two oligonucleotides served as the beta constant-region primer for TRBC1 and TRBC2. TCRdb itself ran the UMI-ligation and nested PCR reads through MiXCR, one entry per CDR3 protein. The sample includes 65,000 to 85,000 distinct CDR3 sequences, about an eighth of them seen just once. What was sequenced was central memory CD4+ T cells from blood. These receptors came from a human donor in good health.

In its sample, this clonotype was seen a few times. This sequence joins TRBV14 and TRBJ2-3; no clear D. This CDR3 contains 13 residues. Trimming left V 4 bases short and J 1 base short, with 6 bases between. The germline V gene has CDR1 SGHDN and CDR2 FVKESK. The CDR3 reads CASSPAGTDTQYF. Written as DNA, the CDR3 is TGTGCCAGCAGCCCTGCCGGCACAGATACGCAGTATTTT. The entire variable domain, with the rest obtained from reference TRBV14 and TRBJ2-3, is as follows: EAGVTQFPSHSVIEKGQTVTLRCDPISGHDNLYWYRRVMGKEIKFLLHFVKESKQDESGMPNNRFLAERTGGTYSTLKVQPAELEDSGVYFCASSPAGTDTQYFGPGTRLTVL.

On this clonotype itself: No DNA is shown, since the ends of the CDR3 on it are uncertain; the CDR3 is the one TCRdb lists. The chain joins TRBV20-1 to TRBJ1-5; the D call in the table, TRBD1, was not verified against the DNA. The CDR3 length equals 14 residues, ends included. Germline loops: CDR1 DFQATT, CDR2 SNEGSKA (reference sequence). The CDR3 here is CSARSFGPGQPQHF.

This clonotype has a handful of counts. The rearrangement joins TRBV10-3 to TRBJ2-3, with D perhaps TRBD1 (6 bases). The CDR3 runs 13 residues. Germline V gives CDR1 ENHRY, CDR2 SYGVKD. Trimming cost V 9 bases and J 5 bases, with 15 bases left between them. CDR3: CAMGARDKDTQYF. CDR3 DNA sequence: TGTGCCATGGGGGCCAGAGATAAAGATACGCAGTATTTT.

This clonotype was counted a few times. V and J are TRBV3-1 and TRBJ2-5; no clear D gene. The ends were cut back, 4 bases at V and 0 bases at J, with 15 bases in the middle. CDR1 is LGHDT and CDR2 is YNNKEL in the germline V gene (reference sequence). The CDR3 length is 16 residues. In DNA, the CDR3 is TGTGCCAGCAGCCGACAAACGGTCTTCTACCAAGAGACCCAGTACTTC. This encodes CASSRQTVFYQETQYF.

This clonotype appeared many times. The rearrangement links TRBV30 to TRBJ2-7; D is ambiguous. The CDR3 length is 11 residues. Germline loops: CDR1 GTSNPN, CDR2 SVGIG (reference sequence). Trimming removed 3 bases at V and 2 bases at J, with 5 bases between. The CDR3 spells CAWRVTYEQYF. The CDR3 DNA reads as TGTGCCTGGAGGGTCACCTACGAGCAGTACTTC.

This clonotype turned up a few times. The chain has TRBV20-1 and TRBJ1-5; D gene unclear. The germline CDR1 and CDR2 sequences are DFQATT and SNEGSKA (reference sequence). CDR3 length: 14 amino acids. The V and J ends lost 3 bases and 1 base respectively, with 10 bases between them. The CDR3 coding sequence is TGCAGTGCTAGGAGCTCTTTAAGCAATCAGCCCCAGCATTTT. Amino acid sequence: CSARSSLSNQPQHF.

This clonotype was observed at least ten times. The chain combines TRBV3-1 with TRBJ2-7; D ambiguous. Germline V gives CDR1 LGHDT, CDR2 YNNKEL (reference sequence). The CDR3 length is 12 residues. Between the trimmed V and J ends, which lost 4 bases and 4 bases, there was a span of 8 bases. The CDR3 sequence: CASSRGVYEQYF. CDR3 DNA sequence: TGTGCCAGCAGCCGAGGTGTGTACGAGCAGTACTTC.

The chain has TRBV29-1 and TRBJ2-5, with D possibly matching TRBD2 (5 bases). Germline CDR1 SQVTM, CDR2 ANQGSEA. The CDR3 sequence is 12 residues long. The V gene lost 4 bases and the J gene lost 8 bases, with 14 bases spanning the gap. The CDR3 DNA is TGCAGCGTTGTGGTAGCGCAGCAAACCCAGTACTTC. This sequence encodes CSVVVAQQTQYF.

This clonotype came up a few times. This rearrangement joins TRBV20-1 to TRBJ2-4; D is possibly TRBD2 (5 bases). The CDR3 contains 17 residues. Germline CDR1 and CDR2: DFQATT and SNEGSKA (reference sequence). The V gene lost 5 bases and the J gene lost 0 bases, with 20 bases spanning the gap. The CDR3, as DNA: TGCAGTGCTCCTCCGTGGAGCGGAGCCTTAGCCAAAAACATTCAGTACTTC. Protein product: CSAPPWSGALAKNIQYF.

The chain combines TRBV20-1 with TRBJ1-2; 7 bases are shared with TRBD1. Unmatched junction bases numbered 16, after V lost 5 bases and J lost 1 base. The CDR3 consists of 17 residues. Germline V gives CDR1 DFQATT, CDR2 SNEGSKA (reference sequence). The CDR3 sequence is CSASNPGRGGSNYGYTF. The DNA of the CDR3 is TGCAGTGCTTCCAACCCCGGCAGGGGGGGAAGTAACTATGGCTACACCTTC.

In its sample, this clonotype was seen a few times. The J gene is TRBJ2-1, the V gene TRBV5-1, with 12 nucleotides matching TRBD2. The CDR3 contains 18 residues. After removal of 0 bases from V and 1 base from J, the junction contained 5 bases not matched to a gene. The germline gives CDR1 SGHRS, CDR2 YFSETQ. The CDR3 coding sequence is TGCGCCAGCAGCTTGGGGACTAGCGGGACGGGGTCCTACAATGAGCAGTTCTTC. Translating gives CASSLGTSGTGSYNEQFF.

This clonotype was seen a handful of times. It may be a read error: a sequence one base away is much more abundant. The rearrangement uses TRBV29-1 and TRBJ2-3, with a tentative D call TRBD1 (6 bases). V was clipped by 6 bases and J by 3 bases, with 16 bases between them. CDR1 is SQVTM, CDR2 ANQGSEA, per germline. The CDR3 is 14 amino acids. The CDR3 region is CSVDPTGCTDTQYF. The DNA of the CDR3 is TGCAGCGTAGACCCTACAGGGTGTACAGATACGCAGTATTTT.

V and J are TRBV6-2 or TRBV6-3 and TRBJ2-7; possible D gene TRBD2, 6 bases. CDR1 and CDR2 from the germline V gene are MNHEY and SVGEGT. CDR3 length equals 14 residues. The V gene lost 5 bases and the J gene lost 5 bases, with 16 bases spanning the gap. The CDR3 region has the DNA TGTGCCAGCAGTGAGGGAAGGAGGGGCGACGAGCAGTACTTC. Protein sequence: CASSEGRRGDEQYF.

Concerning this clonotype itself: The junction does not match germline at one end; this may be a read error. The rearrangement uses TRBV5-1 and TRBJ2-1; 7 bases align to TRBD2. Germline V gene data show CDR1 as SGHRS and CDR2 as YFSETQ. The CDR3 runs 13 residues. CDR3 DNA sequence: TGCGCCAGCAGCTCCGATCGGGGTAGCGGGTACCTCTTC. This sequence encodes CASSSDRGSGYLF. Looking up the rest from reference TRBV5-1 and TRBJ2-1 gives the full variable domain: KAGVTQTPRYLIKTRGQQVTLSCSPISGHRSVSWYQQTPGQGLQFLFEYFSETQRNKGNFPGRFSGRQFSNSRSEMNVSTLELGDSALYLCASSSDRGSGYLFGPGTRLTVL.

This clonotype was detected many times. The CDR3 is CASRTALNYGYTF. The DNA for the CDR3 is TGTGCCAGCAGAACAGCTCTTAACTATGGCTACACCTTC. J is TRBJ1-2 and V is TRBV28; D remains unclear. The CDR3 spans 13 residues. CDR1 is MDHEN, CDR2 SYDVKM, per germline. V shed 6 bases and J shed 1 base, with 9 bases lying between them.

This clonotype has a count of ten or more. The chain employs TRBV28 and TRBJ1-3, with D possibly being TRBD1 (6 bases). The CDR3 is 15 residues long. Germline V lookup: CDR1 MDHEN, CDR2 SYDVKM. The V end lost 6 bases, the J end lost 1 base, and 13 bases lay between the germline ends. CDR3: CASSSPGTSGNTIYF. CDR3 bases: TGTGCCAGCAGCTCTCCAGGGACATCTGGAAACACCATATATTTT.

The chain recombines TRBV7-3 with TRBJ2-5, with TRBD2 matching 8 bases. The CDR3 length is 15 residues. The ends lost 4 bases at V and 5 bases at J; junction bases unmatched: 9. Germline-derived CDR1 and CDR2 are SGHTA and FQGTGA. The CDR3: CASSSGAGEGETQYF. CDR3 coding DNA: TGTGCCAGCAGCTCAGGAGCGGGAGAGGGCGAGACCCAGTACTTC.

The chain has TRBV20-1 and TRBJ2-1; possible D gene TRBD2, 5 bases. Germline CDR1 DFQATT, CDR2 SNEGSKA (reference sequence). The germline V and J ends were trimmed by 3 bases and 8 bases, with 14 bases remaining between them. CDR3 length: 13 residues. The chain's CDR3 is CSARGGAGDEQFF. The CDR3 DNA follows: TGCAGTGCTAGGGGCGGAGCCGGGGATGAGCAGTTCTTC.

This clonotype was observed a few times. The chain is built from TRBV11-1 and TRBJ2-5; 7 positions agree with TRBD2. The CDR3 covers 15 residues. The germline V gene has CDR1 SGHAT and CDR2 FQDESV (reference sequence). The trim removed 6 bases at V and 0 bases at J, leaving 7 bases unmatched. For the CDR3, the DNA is TGTGCCAGCAGGCTGGCCGGGGGGTACCAAGAGACCCAGTACTTC. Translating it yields CASRLAGGYQETQYF. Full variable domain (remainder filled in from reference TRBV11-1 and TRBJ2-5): EAEVAQSPRYKITEKSQAVAFWCDPISGHATLYWYRQILGQGPELLVQFQDESVVDDSQLPKDRFSAERLKGVDSTLKIQPAELGDSAMYLCASRLAGGYQETQYFGPGTRLLVL.

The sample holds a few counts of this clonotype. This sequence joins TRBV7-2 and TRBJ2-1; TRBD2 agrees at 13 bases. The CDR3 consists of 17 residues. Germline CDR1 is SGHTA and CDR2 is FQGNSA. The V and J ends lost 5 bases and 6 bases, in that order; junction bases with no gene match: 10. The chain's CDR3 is CASSLTGTSGKGNEQFF. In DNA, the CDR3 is TGTGCCAGCAGCCTTACCGGGACTAGCGGGAAGGGCAATGAGCAGTTCTTC. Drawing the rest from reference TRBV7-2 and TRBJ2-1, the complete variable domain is GAGVSQSPSNKVTEKGKDVELRCDPISGHTALYWYRQSLGQGLEFLIYFQGNSAPDKSGLPSDRFSAERTGGSVSTLTIQRTQQEDSAVYLCASSLTGTSGKGNEQFFGPGTRLTVL.

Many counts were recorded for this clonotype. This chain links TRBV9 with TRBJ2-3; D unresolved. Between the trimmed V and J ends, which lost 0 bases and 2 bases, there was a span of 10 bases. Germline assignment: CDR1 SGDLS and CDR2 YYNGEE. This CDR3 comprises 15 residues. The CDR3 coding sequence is TGTGCCAGCAGCGTAGGTCCTGCCTCCACAGATACGCAGTATTTT. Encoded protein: CASSVGPASTDTQYF.

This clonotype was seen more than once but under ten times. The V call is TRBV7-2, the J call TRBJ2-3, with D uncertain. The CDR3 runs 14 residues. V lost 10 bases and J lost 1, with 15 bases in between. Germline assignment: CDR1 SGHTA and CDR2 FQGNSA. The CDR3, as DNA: TGTGCCATCAGACCGGTAACTCGCACAGATACGCAGTATTTT. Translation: CAIRPVTRTDTQYF.

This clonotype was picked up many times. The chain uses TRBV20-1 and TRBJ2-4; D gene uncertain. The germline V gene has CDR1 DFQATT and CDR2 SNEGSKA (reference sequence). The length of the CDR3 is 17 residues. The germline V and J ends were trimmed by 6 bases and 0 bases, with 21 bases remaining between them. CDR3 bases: TGCAGTGCCCAAACCCCGTATGTTACTTTAGCCAAAAACATTCAGTACTTC. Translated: CSAQTPYVTLAKNIQYF.

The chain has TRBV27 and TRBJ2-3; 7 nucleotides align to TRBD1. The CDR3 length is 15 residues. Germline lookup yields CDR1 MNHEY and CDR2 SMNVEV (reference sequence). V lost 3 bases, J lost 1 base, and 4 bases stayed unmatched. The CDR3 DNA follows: TGTGCCAGCAGTTTTTACAGGGGAGGCACAGATACGCAGTATTTT. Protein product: CASSFYRGGTDTQYF.